These 17 T cell receptor beta chains were sequenced from one sample in a study of beta chain features in type 1 diabetes. Overall study findings and caveats: People with Type 1 diabetes carried modestly yet significantly shorter TCRB CDR3s in all four CD4+ subsets.

Which antigens these TCRs recognize remains unknown. The isolated RNA, all of it, was reverse transcribed, so expressed TCRB transcripts were what got sequenced. Clones were sequenced by immunoSEQ multiplex PCR, and TCRdb holds only the in-frame ones, with some missing. Of under 150,000 clones listed, 7% to 10% were seen once; the top ten hold 0.6% to 0.9%. Sequenced material: central memory CD4+ T cells from blood. All receptors derive from a man aged 30 to 45 with type 1 diabetes.

This clone showed up just a few times. The chain couples TRBV11-1 to TRBJ2-5; 11 bases match TRBD2. Germline CDR1 reads SGHAT; CDR2 reads FQDESV (reference sequence). The ends lost 6 bases at V and 3 bases at J; junction bases unmatched: 6. This CDR3 has 15 amino acids. The CDR3 spells CASSFQLAGEETQYF. As DNA, the CDR3 is TGTGCCAGCAGTTTCCAACTAGCGGGGGAAGAGACCCAGTACTTC.

This clone was seen only a few times. This chain joins TRBV7-9 and TRBJ1-5, with no clear D. The CDR3 sequence is 16 residues long. V was cut by 5 bases and J by 0 bases, with 14 bases left in between. The germline gives CDR1 SEHNR, CDR2 FQNEAQ (reference sequence). The CDR3 loop is CASSVRPGNSNQPQHF. CDR3 DNA sequence: TGTGCCAGCAGCGTTAGACCGGGGAATAGCAATCAGCCCCAGCATTTT.

This clone has more than one count but fewer than ten. The same CDR3 can be traced to other DNA sequences in this sample. The V call is TRBV5-1, the J call TRBJ1-2, with 8 bases that match TRBD1. The CDR3 spans 13 residues. The V and J ends lost 4 bases and 6 bases, in that order; junction bases with no gene match: 5. From germline, CDR1 is SGHRS and CDR2 YFSETQ. The CDR3 protein is CASSLRTGNGYTF. The CDR3 bases are TGCGCCAGCAGCCTCCGGACAGGGAATGGCTACACCTTC.

This clone was seen more than once but under ten times. The CDR3 bases are TGTGCCAGCAGGGGGGACAGTACGAATTCACCCCTCCACTTT. The encoded protein is CASRGDSTNSPLHF. V gene TRBV6-5 combines with J gene TRBJ1-6, with 7 positions matching TRBD1. This CDR3 has 14 residues. Germline V gives CDR1 MNHEY, CDR2 SVGAGI. The junction had 6 bases not matched to a gene; V was cut back by 6 bases and J by 7 bases.

This clone was detected a few times. The chain links TRBV19 to TRBJ2-1; D might be TRBD1 (6 bases). This CDR3 has 16 amino acids. Germline V gene lookup returns CDR1 LNHDA and CDR2 SQIVND (reference sequence). Deletions cut 2 bases from V and 2 bases from J, with 13 bases between. For the CDR3, the DNA is TGTGCCAGTAGTATACGGGTACAGGGTCCCTACAATGAGCAGTTCTTC. The encoded protein is CASSIRVQGPYNEQFF. Full variable domain (remainder filled in from reference TRBV19 and TRBJ2-1): DGGITQSPKYLFRKEGQNVTLSCEQNLNHDAMYWYRQDPGQGLRLIYYSQIVNDFQKGDIAEGYSVSREKKESFPLTVTSAQKNPTAFYLCASSIRVQGPYNEQFFGPGTRLTVL.

The chain recombines TRBV5-1 with TRBJ1-6; possibly TRBD1 for D (6 bases). The length of the CDR3 is 15 residues. The V end was cut by 2 bases, the J end by 9 bases, with 15 bases between. Germline CDR1 is SGHRS and CDR2 is YFSETQ. The CDR3 DNA reads TGCGCCAGCAGCTTTGAACCGGGGGGCATTTCACCCCTCCACTTT. Encoded protein: CASSFEPGGISPLHF.

In its sample, this clone was seen a few times. This chain connects TRBV20-1 to TRBJ2-5; maybe TRBD2 (5 bases). Trimming left V 5 bases short and J 2 bases short, with 6 bases between. The CDR3 has 11 residues. Germline V gene data show CDR1 as DFQATT and CDR2 as SNEGSKA (reference sequence). The CDR3 sequence: CSAGRQETQYF. In nucleotides, the CDR3 is TGCAGTGCTGGGAGACAAGAGACCCAGTACTTC.

This clone was recorded a few times. This chain connects TRBV5-6 to TRBJ2-7; 8 nucleotides align to TRBD1. Germline loops: CDR1 SGHDT, CDR2 YYEEEE. CDR3 size: 14 residues. The ends lost 3 bases at V and 0 bases at J; junction bases unmatched: 2. CDR3 in DNA: TGTGCCAGCAGCTGGGACAGGAGCTCCTACGAGCAGTACTTC. This gives the protein CASSWDRSSYEQYF.

This clone was found a few times. J is TRBJ2-3 and V is TRBV5-6; 12 bases agree with TRBD2. Per germline, CDR1 SGHDT and CDR2 YYEEEE. V gave up 2 bases and J gave up 2 bases; unmatched junction bases: 3. The CDR3 loop spans 16 amino acids. In nucleotides, the CDR3 is TGTGCCAGCAGCTTACTAGCGGGGGGAACCACAGATACGCAGTATTTT. Protein product: CASSLLAGGTTDTQYF.

This clone came up a few times. The chain uses TRBV2 and TRBJ1-1, with unresolved D. The CDR3 has 11 residues. Trimming removed 4 bases at V and 8 bases at J, with 8 bases between. Germline values: CDR1 SNHLY, CDR2 FYNNEI. The CDR3 coding sequence is TGTGCCAGCAGTGTTATCGTAGAAGCTTTCTTT. Its protein is CASSVIVEAFF. Full variable domain (rest looked up from reference TRBV2 and TRBJ1-1): EPEVTQTPSHQVTQMGQEVILRCVPISNHLYFYWYRQILGQKVEFLVSFYNNEISEKSEIFDDQFSVERPDGSNFTLKIRSTKLEDSAMYFCASSVIVEAFFGQGTRLTVV.

This chain links TRBV7-9 with TRBJ2-3; possibly TRBD2 for D (5 bases). The V end was cut by 2 bases, the J end by 1 base, with 19 bases between. CDR1 SEHNR and CDR2 FQNEAQ come from the germline V gene (reference sequence). This CDR3 has 18 residues. CDR3 sequence reads: CASSLKRLSSSGTDTQYF. For the CDR3, the DNA is TGTGCCAGCAGCTTAAAGCGGTTGTCTTCCTCGGGCACAGATACGCAGTATTTT.

This clone turned up a few times. Other DNA sequences in the same sample also yield this CDR3. V usage is TRBV7-2 and J usage is TRBJ2-5, with D tentatively TRBD1 (6 bases). The CDR3 runs 13 residues. Germline values: CDR1 SGHTA, CDR2 FQGNSA. The germline V and J ends were trimmed by 0 bases and 4 bases, with 6 bases remaining between them. Here the CDR3 DNA reads TGTGCCAGCAGCTTAGCCAGGGGAGAGACCCAGTACTTC. Its translation is CASSLARGETQYF.

In its sample, this clone was seen a few times. The genes are TRBV5-1 and TRBJ2-7, with a possible D match to TRBD2 (5 bases). This CDR3 comprises 15 residues. Trimming removed 7 bases at V and 0 bases at J, with 17 bases between. Germline V gene sequence: CDR1 SGHRS, CDR2 YFSETQ. CDR3 amino acids: CASWDSPGSSYEQYF. The CDR3 DNA sequence: TGCGCCAGCTGGGATTCCCCGGGGAGCTCCTACGAGCAGTACTTC.

This clone was observed a handful of times. This chain uses TRBV4-2 with TRBJ2-1; 7 bases align to TRBD2. This CDR3 comprises 17 residues. The germline gives CDR1 LGHNA, CDR2 YNFKEQ. Trimming at V came to 0 bases and at J to 5 bases, leaving 10 bases not matched to a gene. The CDR3 reads CASSQDSAQRGNNEQFF. The CDR3 DNA is TGTGCCAGCAGCCAAGATAGCGCCCAGCGGGGAAACAATGAGCAGTTCTTC.

This clone was seen more than once but under ten times. V and J are TRBV7-9 and TRBJ2-7; 8 nucleotides agree with TRBD1. J was trimmed by 0 bases and V by 5 bases; bases with no gene match: 3. CDR1 is SEHNR, CDR2 FQNEAQ, per germline (reference sequence). The CDR3 has 14 residues. CDR3 in amino acids: CASSPGQDSYEQYF. The CDR3 bases are TGTGCCAGCAGCCCGGGACAGGACTCCTACGAGCAGTACTTC.

The V gene is TRBV18, the J gene TRBJ1-6; TRBD1 agrees at 7 bases. Trimming took 2 bases from V and 6 from J; bases not matched to a gene: 7. This CDR3 spans 16 amino acids. Germline-derived CDR1 and CDR2 are KGHSH and LQKENI. The CDR3 DNA is TGTGCCAGCTCACCAACACCGGGACAGATTAATTCACCCCTCCACTTT. Translation: CASSPTPGQINSPLHF.

In this sample, this clone turned up a few times. The rearrangement joins TRBV7-8 to TRBJ2-5, with 9 bases that match TRBD2. The germline V gene encodes CDR1 SGHVS and CDR2 FQNEAQ. This CDR3 spans 16 amino acids. Trimming at V came to 2 bases and at J to 4 bases, leaving 8 bases not matched to a gene. CDR3 residues: CASSLQARGGPETQYF. CDR3 bases: TGTGCCAGCAGCTTACAAGCGCGGGGGGGGCCAGAGACCCAGTACTTC.